Sequencing of this T cell receptor (beta chain) was carried out in a study of naive and memory T cell subsets. Study-level findings and limits: Delayed type IV hypersensitivity infiltration was taken to explain higher tuberculin-site TCR counts. TCR transcript changes with activation or differentiation may affect this RNA method.

Treatment meaning: skin biopsy from PPD injection site in Mantoux-positive individual. Unsorted total RNA, about 1 to 1000 ng, was DNase treated before reverse transcription. Individuals with a positive Mantoux test gave biopsies from PPD-injected skin. Of note for this clonotype: Antigen specificity is unknown.

For blood and skin samples, reverse transcription used TCR alpha and beta constant primers. Amplification of ligated cDNA took four PCR rounds with SP2 and nested alpha and beta constant primers. TCRdb passed the UMI-ligation and nested PCR reads through MiXCR, listing each CDR3 protein once. The table has approximately 20,000 distinct CDR3 sequences, 9.5% seen once; the top ten hold 6.8%. Losses at the gene ends were 2 bases for V and 4 bases for J; bases not matched to a gene: 17. Germline V gene data show CDR1 as SEHNR and CDR2 as FQNEAQ (reference sequence). This CDR3 comprises 20 residues. This specimen was skin, taken from a tuberculin skin test site. This sequence was found in an adult in good health. The rearrangement links TRBV7-9 to TRBJ2-1, with 10 positions matching TRBD2. DNA of the CDR3: TGTGCCAGCAGCTTATTTCCCGCTAGCGGGAGCCCCTTGCTTTACAATGAGCAGTTCTTC. This encodes CASSLFPASGSPLLYNEQFF.